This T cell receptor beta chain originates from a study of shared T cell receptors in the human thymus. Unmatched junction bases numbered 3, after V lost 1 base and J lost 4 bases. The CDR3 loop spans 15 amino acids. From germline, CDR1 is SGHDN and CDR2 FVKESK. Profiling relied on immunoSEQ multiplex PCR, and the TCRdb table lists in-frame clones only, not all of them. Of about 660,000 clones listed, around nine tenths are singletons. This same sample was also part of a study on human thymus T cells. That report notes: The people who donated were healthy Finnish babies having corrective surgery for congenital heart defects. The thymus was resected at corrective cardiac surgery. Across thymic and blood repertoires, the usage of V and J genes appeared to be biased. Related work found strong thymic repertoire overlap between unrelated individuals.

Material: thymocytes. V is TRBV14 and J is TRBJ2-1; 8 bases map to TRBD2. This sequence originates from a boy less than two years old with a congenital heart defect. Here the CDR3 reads CASSQGLAKYNEQFF. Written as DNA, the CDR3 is TGTGCCAGCAGCCAAGGACTAGCGAAGTACAATGAGCAGTTCTTC. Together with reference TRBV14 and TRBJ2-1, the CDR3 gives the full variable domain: EAGVTQFPSHSVIEKGQTVTLRCDPISGHDNLYWYRRVMGKEIKFLLHFVKESKQDESGMPNNRFLAERTGGTYSTLKVQPAELEDSGVYFCASSQGLAKYNEQFFGPGTRLTVL.